One sample yielded the 9 T cell receptor beta chains listed below, sequenced in a study of somatic mutations in cytotoxic T cells in rheumatoid arthritis. Repertoires were generated with immunoSEQ multiplex PCR, while TCRdb's copy carries only in-frame clones and drops some. The profile shows roughly 10,000 clones, 80% of them singletons. Sequenced: CD8+ T cells sorted from blood. These TCRs come from an adult with rheumatoid arthritis.

The rearrangement uses TRBV2 and TRBJ1-1; TRBD1 matches 10 bases. The germline V gene encodes CDR1 SNHLY and CDR2 FYNNEI. The CDR3 is 15 residues long. V dropped 6 bases and J dropped 1; count of bases not matched to a gene: 5. The CDR3 nucleotides read TGTGCCAGCAGGAAGACAGGGGGCGCGAACACTGAAGCTTTCTTT. As protein: CASRKTGGANTEAFF.

The chain links TRBV7-9 to TRBJ2-7; D remains ambiguous. CDR3 size: 13 residues. With 1 base removed from V and 3 bases from J, the gap between germline ends came to 7 bases. From germline, CDR1 is SEHNR and CDR2 FQNEAQ (reference sequence). CDR3 sequence: CASSLEIRYEQYF. CDR3 DNA: TGTGCCAGCAGCTTAGAAATCCGCTACGAGCAGTACTTC.

The rearrangement uses TRBV7-2 and TRBJ2-5; D not certain. TRBJ2-7 explains the end of the DNA better; the J call may be wrong. This CDR3 comprises 15 residues. The germline V gene has CDR1 SGHTA and CDR2 FQGNSA. CDR3 protein: CASSFENGPSYEQYF. The CDR3 region has the DNA TGTGCCAGCAGCTTCGAAAACGGGCCTTCCTACGAGCAGTACTTC.

This sequence joins TRBV9 and TRBJ2-1; 14 nucleotides line up with TRBD2. Losses at the gene ends were 4 bases for V and 7 bases for J; bases not matched to a gene: 13. Germline CDR1 reads SGDLS; CDR2 reads YYNGEE. This CDR3 region has 18 residues. This CDR3 reads CASSPSPWTSGGRNEQFF. As DNA, the CDR3 is TGTGCCAGCAGCCCTTCTCCTTGGACTAGCGGGGGGAGGAATGAGCAGTTCTTC.

The chain recombines TRBV4-1 with TRBJ2-7, with D possibly TRBD1 on 6 matching bases. Germline lookup yields CDR1 MGHRA and CDR2 YSYEKL. The CDR3 runs to 14 residues. The germline V and J ends were trimmed by 0 bases and 6 bases, with 12 bases remaining between them. CDR3 in DNA: TGCGCCAGCAGCCAAGATTGGGGGCCCGGCGAGCAGTACTTC. Translated: CASSQDWGPGEQYF.

The chain combines TRBV7-6 with TRBJ2-3, with 8 nucleotides matching TRBD2. With 5 bases clipped from V and 4 bases from J, the junction kept 5 bases outside the gene matches. The CDR3 runs to 14 residues. The germline V gene has CDR1 SGHVS and CDR2 FNYEAQ. CDR3 in DNA: TGTGCCAGCAGCCTGTTCGGGGGGGCAGATACGCAGTATTTT. Protein: CASSLFGGADTQYF.

The rearrangement joins TRBV29-1 to TRBJ2-7; the match to TRBD2 covers 8 bases. The CDR3 is 13 amino acids. Germline CDR1 and CDR2: SQVTM and ANQGSEA. Trimming cost V 6 bases and J 0 bases; bases outside gene matches: 4. The CDR3 loop reads CSVLSGDSYEQYF. The CDR3 DNA is TGCAGCGTCCTTAGCGGGGACTCCTACGAGCAGTACTTC.

V and J are TRBV27 and TRBJ1-1; D might be TRBD1 (5 bases). The CDR3 totals 14 residues. The V gene lost 0 bases and the J gene lost 5 bases, with 10 bases spanning the gap. Looked up from germline, CDR1 is MNHEY and CDR2 is SMNVEV (reference sequence). The CDR3 sequence: CASSLSAGVTEAFF. The CDR3 DNA sequence: TGTGCCAGCAGTTTATCAGCGGGGGTTACTGAAGCTTTCTTT.

In regard to this clone: Mismatch with germline at one junction end may stem from a read error. The chain employs TRBV29-1 and TRBJ2-1, with a weak D call TRBD2 (5 bases). The CDR3 contains 15 residues. Germline V gives CDR1 SQVTM, CDR2 ANQGSEA. Here the CDR3 reads CSVEPVGSPYYEQFF. The DNA for the CDR3 is TGCAGCGTTGAACCGGTAGGGAGTCCCTACTATGAGCAGTTCTTC.